The sequence of this T cell receptor beta chain was determined in a study of OX40 agonist ivuxolimab in advanced cancers. Overall study context: In this cohort, patients received ivuxolimab, an agonistic anti-OX40 (CD134) antibody. Three dose-escalation patients had partial responses: one with hepatocellular carcinoma and two with cutaneous melanoma.

The CDR3 spans 16 residues. Germline loops: CDR1 SGHRS, CDR2 YFSETQ. Of note for this clone: As yet, its antigen is unknown.

Study conclusions and caveats: Antigens targeted by the expanded peripheral T cells were not determined.

Sequencing was performed with immunoSEQ multiplex PCR; in TCRdb, only in-frame clones are kept and a portion is missing. The table shows about 79,000 clones, with about 85% occurring only once. Sequencing used CD4+ or CD8+ T cells sorted from blood, obtained in a trial of the OX40 agonist ivuxolimab. The rearrangement joins TRBV5-1 to TRBJ2-5; TRBD1 might be the D (5 bases). With the DNA end fitting TRBJ2-7 better, the J assignment may be wrong. The sequence came from an adult with an advanced solid tumor such as melanoma, head and neck, liver or kidney cancer. The CDR3 spells CASSLVSSTGSYEQYF. Written as DNA, the CDR3 is TGCGCCAGCAGCTTGGTTAGTAGTACAGGCTCCTACGAGCAGTACTTC.